These T cell receptor beta chains were read from a single sample in a study of tumor and adjacent non-tumor tissue in lung cancer. TCRdb itself ran the multiplex PCR reads through MiXCR, one entry per CDR3 protein. Here the sample spans roughly 69,000 distinct CDR3 sequences, about 77% being singletons. Material: distant non-tumor lung tissue. These TCRs come from a man between 60 and 70 years old with non-small cell lung cancer. CDR3s include the opening cysteine and the closing phenylalanine or tryptophan. A D gene is named only where the DNA matches it firmly. Clone size appears in some rows only: once, few, many, or a class for an expanded clone.

clone size: NA
D gene: NA
CDR3 length: 14
V gene: TRBV11-2
J gene: TRBJ2-3
CDR3 protein: CASSLGGYGYTQYF
CDR3 DNA: TGTGCCAGCAGCTTAGGGGGTTATGGGTATACGCAGTATTTT

clone size: NA
D gene: NA
CDR3 length: 17
V gene: TRBV4-1
J gene: TRBJ2-1
CDR3 protein: CASSQDMIRRTYNEQIF
CDR3 DNA: TGCGCCAGCAGCCAAGATATGATTAGGAGAACCTACAATGAGCAGATCTTC

clone size: NA
D gene: NA
CDR3 length: 15
V gene: TRBV5-1
J gene: TRBJ2-5
CDR3 protein: CASSREGGRQETQYF
CDR3 DNA: TGCGCCAGCAGCAGAGAGGGCGGCCGTCAAGAGACCCAGTACTTC

clone size: NA
D gene: NA
CDR3 length: 14
V gene: TRBV6-5
J gene: TRBJ2-2
CDR3 protein: CASTYAPNTGELFF
CDR3 DNA: TGTGCCAGCACTTACGCCCCTAACACCGGGGAGCTGTTTTTT

clone size: large
D gene: NA
CDR3 length: 15
V gene: TRBV28
J gene: TRBJ2-4
CDR3 protein: CASSLYPLAKNIQYF
CDR3 DNA: TGTGCCAGCAGTTTATACCCCCTAGCCAAAAACATTCAGTACTTC

clone size: NA
D gene: NA
CDR3 length: 15
V gene: TRBV30
J gene: TRBJ2-7
CDR3 protein: CARSVSTQISYEQYF
CDR3 DNA: TGTGCCAGGAGTGTATCCACTCAAATCTCCTACGAGCAGTACTTC

clone size: NA
D gene: TRBD2
CDR3 length: 14
V gene: TRBV29-1
J gene: TRBJ2-7
CDR3 protein: CSVRISGSQGEQYF
CDR3 DNA: TGCAGCGTTAGGATTAGCGGGAGTCAAGGCGAGCAATACTTC

clone size: NA
D gene: NA
CDR3 length: 14
V gene: TRBV11-1
J gene: TRBJ2-5
CDR3 protein: CASSRSTTKEIQYF
CDR3 DNA: TGTGCCAGCAGCCGCAGTACTACTAAAGAGATCCAGTACTTC

clone size: NA
D gene: TRBD2
CDR3 length: 15
V gene: TRBV4-1
J gene: TRBJ2-1
CDR3 protein: CASSPIAGVEGEQFF
CDR3 DNA: TGCGCCAGTAGCCCCATAGCGGGAGTGGAGGGTGAGCAGTTCTTC

clone size: few
D gene: NA
CDR3 length: 14
V gene: TRBV11-1
J gene: TRBJ2-2
CDR3 protein: CASSYISGTGELFF
CDR3 DNA: TGTGCCAGTAGTTATATCAGTGGCACCGGGGAGCTGTTCTTT

clone size: NA
D gene: NA
CDR3 length: 19
V gene: TRBV6-1
J gene: TRBJ2-1
CDR3 protein: CASSEPRLGGVVGYNEQFF
CDR3 DNA: TGTGCCAGCAGTGAACCGAGACTAGGGGGAGTTGTGGGATACAATGAGCAGTTCTTC

clone size: many
D gene: NA
CDR3 length: 16
V gene: TRBV5-1
J gene: TRBJ1-1
CDR3 protein: CASSSTRQDKNTEAFF
CDR3 DNA: TGCGCCAGCAGCTCGACAAGACAGGACAAAAACACTGAAGCTTTCTTT

clone size: NA
D gene: TRBD1
CDR3 length: 17
V gene: TRBV5-1
J gene: TRBJ2-2
CDR3 protein: CTSSRQGTGENTGELFF
CDR3 DNA: TGCACCAGCAGCAGACAGGGGACGGGGGAGAACACCGGGGAGCTGTTTTTT

clone size: NA
D gene: NA
CDR3 length: 17
V gene: TRBV11-2
J gene: TRBJ2-1
CDR3 protein: CASSLGNPSRSYNEQFF
CDR3 DNA: TGTGCCAGCAGCTTAGGGAATCCATCGAGATCCTACAATGAGCAGTTCTTC

clone size: once
D gene: NA
CDR3 length: 15
V gene: TRBV28
J gene: TRBJ2-4
CDR3 protein: CASNLYPLVKNIQYF
CDR3 DNA: TGTGCCAGTAATTTATACCCCCTAGTCAAAAACATTCAGTACTTC

clone size: NA
D gene: TRBD2
CDR3 length: 13
V gene: TRBV5-1
J gene: TRBJ2-5
CDR3 protein: CASSVRTSETQYF
CDR3 DNA: TGCGCCAGCAGTGTCAGGACTAGCGAGACCCAGTACTTC

clone size: many
D gene: NA
CDR3 length: 16
V gene: TRBV28
J gene: TRBJ1-5
CDR3 protein: CASSFLGAGSNQPQHF
CDR3 DNA: TGTGCCAGCAGTTTTCTGGGGGCAGGAAGCAATCAGCCCCAGCATTTT

clone size: many
D gene: NA
CDR3 length: 15
V gene: TRBV5-6
J gene: TRBJ2-7
CDR3 protein: CASSLLNRLTYEQYF
CDR3 DNA: TGTGCCAGCAGCTTGCTAAACAGGTTGACCTACGAGCAGTACTTC

clone size: NA
D gene: NA
CDR3 length: 17
V gene: TRBV4-1
J gene: TRBJ2-3
CDR3 protein: CANSQDTDQDITDTQYF
CDR3 DNA: TGCGCCAACAGCCAAGATACGGACCAGGACATCACAGATACACAGTATTTT

clone size: NA
D gene: TRBD1
CDR3 length: 13
V gene: TRBV18
J gene: TRBJ2-7
CDR3 protein: CANSQTGVDEQYF
CDR3 DNA: TGTGCCAACTCACAGACAGGGGTAGACGAGCAGTACTTC

clone size: few
D gene: NA
CDR3 length: 11
V gene: TRBV12-3/TRBV12-4
J gene: TRBJ1-5
CDR3 protein: CASSGEQPQHF
CDR3 DNA: TGTGCCAGCAGTGGTGAACAGCCCCAGCATTTT

clone size: NA
D gene: TRBD2
CDR3 length: 17
V gene: TRBV14
J gene: TRBJ2-1
CDR3 protein: CASSQDLGSGRACEQFF
CDR3 DNA: TGTGCCAGCAGCCAAGATTTAGGTAGTGGGAGGGCCTGTGAGCAGTTCTTC

clone size: NA
D gene: NA
CDR3 length: 14
V gene: TRBV12-3/TRBV12-4
J gene: TRBJ2-1
CDR3 protein: CASTDYNTYNEQFF
CDR3 DNA: TGTGCCAGCACGGATTACAACACCTACAATGAGCAGTTCTTC

clone size: NA
D gene: NA
CDR3 length: 15
V gene: TRBV20-1
J gene: TRBJ1-5
CDR3 protein: CSARGQDGPNQRQHF
CDR3 DNA: TGCAGTGCTAGAGGTCAGGACGGACCTAATCAGCGCCAGCATTTT

clone size: many
D gene: NA
CDR3 length: 13
V gene: TRBV24-1
J gene: TRBJ1-1
CDR3 protein: CATSDEGSTEAFF
CDR3 DNA: TGTGCCACCAGTGACGAGGGGTCCACTGAAGCTTTCTTT

clone size: NA
D gene: TRBD1
CDR3 length: 14
V gene: TRBV2
J gene: TRBJ1-2
CDR3 protein: CASSENKGAHGYTF
CDR3 DNA: TGTGCCAGCAGTGAAAATAAGGGGGCGCATGGCTACACCTTC

clone size: NA
D gene: TRBD2
CDR3 length: 16
V gene: TRBV5-1
J gene: TRBJ2-7
CDR3 protein: CASSPRREGISYEQYF
CDR3 DNA: TGCGCCAGCAGCCCTAGGAGGGAGGGGATCTCCTATGAGCAGTACTTC

clone size: NA
D gene: NA
CDR3 length: 13
V gene: TRBV2
J gene: TRBJ2-7
CDR3 protein: CASSDDSSYEQYF
CDR3 DNA: TGTGCCAGCAGTGACGATAGCTCCTACGAGCAGTACTTC

clone size: NA
D gene: TRBD1
CDR3 length: 14
V gene: TRBV7-9
J gene: TRBJ2-7
CDR3 protein: CASSLGTEADEQYF
CDR3 DNA: TGTGCCAGCAGCCTCGGGACAGAAGCCGACGAGCAGTACTTC

clone size: NA
D gene: NA
CDR3 length: 16
V gene: TRBV6-6
J gene: TRBJ1-1
CDR3 protein: CASRHSGMWVNTEAFF
CDR3 DNA: TGTGCCAGCAGACATAGCGGAATGTGGGTGAACACTGAAGCCTTCTTT

clone size: many
D gene: NA
CDR3 length: 13
V gene: TRBV6-6
J gene: TRBJ1-5
CDR3 protein: CASRTELNQPQHF
CDR3 DNA: TGTGCCAGCAGGACAGAATTAAATCAGCCCCAGCATTTT

clone size: NA
D gene: TRBD1
CDR3 length: 14
V gene: TRBV20-1
J gene: TRBJ1-1
CDR3 protein: CSACGDREGIEAFF
CDR3 DNA: TGCAGTGCTTGTGGTGACAGGGAAGGCATTGAAGCTTTCTTT

clone size: NA
D gene: NA
CDR3 length: 15
V gene: TRBV28
J gene: TRBJ1-2
CDR3 protein: CASSRLGQDTYGHTF
CDR3 DNA: TGCGCCAGCAGTCGTCTTGGGCAGGACACTTATGGCCACACCTTC

clone size: NA
D gene: NA
CDR3 length: 10
V gene: TRBV20-1
J gene: TRBJ2-7
CDR3 protein: CAIGNYEQYF
CDR3 DNA: TGCGCGATCGGGAATTACGAGCAGTACTTC

clone size: NA
D gene: NA
CDR3 length: 15
V gene: TRBV6-5
J gene: TRBJ1-2
CDR3 protein: CYSSYYGPGAGGYTF
CDR3 DNA: TGTTACAGCAGTTACTACGGGCCAGGCGCTGGGGGCTACACCTTC

clone size: NA
D gene: NA
CDR3 length: 12
V gene: TRBV6-5
J gene: TRBJ2-7
CDR3 protein: CASSCGNYEQYF
CDR3 DNA: TGTGCCAGCAGTTGCGGGAACTACGAGCAGTACTTC

clone size: few
D gene: NA
CDR3 length: 15
V gene: TRBV15
J gene: TRBJ1-1
CDR3 protein: CATSPTGGANTEAFF
CDR3 DNA: TGTGCCACCAGCCCGACGGGGGGAGCGAACACTGAAGCTTTCTTT

clone size: many
D gene: NA
CDR3 length: 12
V gene: TRBV28
J gene: TRBJ1-5
CDR3 protein: CASSSFGQPQHF
CDR3 DNA: TGTGCCAGCAGTTCCTTCGGTCAGCCCCAGCATTTT

clone size: many
D gene: TRBD1
CDR3 length: 15
V gene: TRBV5-4
J gene: TRBJ2-5
CDR3 protein: CASSLGDRGRETQYF
CDR3 DNA: TGTGCCAGCAGCTTGGGGGACAGGGGGCGGGAGACCCAGTACTTC

clone size: NA
D gene: NA
CDR3 length: 14
V gene: TRBV11-2
J gene: TRBJ2-4
CDR3 protein: CASSLARAKKIQYF
CDR3 DNA: TGTGCCAGCAGCTTAGCCCGAGCCAAAAAGATTCAGTACTTC

clone size: NA
D gene: NA
CDR3 length: 13
V gene: TRBV29-1
J gene: TRBJ2-4
CDR3 protein: CSDLTREMNTQYF
CDR3 DNA: TGCAGCGACCTTACAAGGGAGATGAACACTCAGTACTTC

clone size: NA
D gene: NA
CDR3 length: 15
V gene: TRBV11-1
J gene: TRBJ2-7
CDR3 protein: CASSFGEEISYEQYF
CDR3 DNA: TGTGCCAGCAGCTTTGGTGAAGAAATCTCCTATGAGCAGTACTTC

clone size: NA
D gene: NA
CDR3 length: 15
V gene: TRBV2
J gene: TRBJ2-7
CDR3 protein: CASSGYREFTYEQYF
CDR3 DNA: TGTGCCAGCAGTGGATACAGGGAGTTCACCTACGAGCAGTACTTC

clone size: few
D gene: NA
CDR3 length: 11
V gene: TRBV6-5
J gene: TRBJ2-5
CDR3 protein: CASRDTLTHYF
CDR3 DNA: TGTGCCAGCAGAGATACGTTGACCCACTATTTC

clone size: NA
D gene: NA
CDR3 length: 14
V gene: TRBV11-1
J gene: TRBJ2-2
CDR3 protein: CVGNYTSGTGELFF
CDR3 DNA: TGTGTCGGCAACTACACTAGTGGCACCGGAGAGCTGTTTTTT

clone size: many
D gene: NA
CDR3 length: 15
V gene: TRBV5-1
J gene: TRBJ2-7
CDR3 protein: CASTPTGSVSYEQYF
CDR3 DNA: TGCGCCAGCACCCCGACAGGATCGGTTTCCTACGAGCAGTACTTC

clone size: NA
D gene: TRBD2
CDR3 length: 14
V gene: TRBV11-3
J gene: TRBJ2-1
CDR3 protein: CASSFGASGNEQSF
CDR3 DNA: TGTGCCAGCAGCTTTGGGGCTAGCGGGAATGAGCAGTCCTTT

clone size: NA
D gene: NA
CDR3 length: 14
V gene: TRBV19
J gene: TRBJ1-1
CDR3 protein: CATSPRGASHEASF
CDR3 DNA: TGTGCCACCTCCCCAAGGGGCGCAAGCCATGAAGCTTCCTTT

clone size: NA
D gene: NA
CDR3 length: 14
V gene: TRBV11-1
J gene: TRBJ2-5
CDR3 protein: CASSNDTYEETQYF
CDR3 DNA: TGCGCCAGCAGCAATGACACGTACGAAGAGACCCAGTACTTC

clone size: NA
D gene: NA
CDR3 length: 15
V gene: TRBV12-3/TRBV12-4
J gene: TRBJ2-1
CDR3 protein: CASSPGQSMWNEQFF
CDR3 DNA: TGTGCCAGCAGCCCTGGACAGAGTATGTGGAATGAGCAGTTCTTC